These 20 T cell receptor beta chains were sequenced from one sample in a study of cytomegalovirus exposure and HLA in healthy donors. The PCR had 60 Vbeta and 13 Jbeta primers. Some clones are missing from TCRdb's copy, which holds only in-frame ones; the method was immunoSEQ multiplex PCR. The data show 200,000 to 250,000 clones, about 85% seen once. Input material: PBMCs. The receptors here all came from a girl aged 2-10 years in good health and CMV-seronegative.

CDR3 in amino acids: CASSLAGGFSYEQYF. The CDR3 nucleotides read TGTGCCAGCAGCTTGGCAGGCGGGTTTTCCTACGAGCAGTACTTC. This sequence joins TRBV5-4 and TRBJ2-7; D possibly corresponds to TRBD2 (5 bases). V dropped 0 bases and J dropped 1 base, with 11 bases sitting between them. The germline gives CDR1 SGHNT, CDR2 YYREEE (reference sequence). The CDR3 contains 15 residues. The full variable domain, completed using reference TRBV5-4 and TRBJ2-7, is ETGVTQSPTHLIKTRGQQVTLRCSSQSGHNTVSWYQQALGQGPQFIFQYYREEENGRGNFPPRFSGLQFPNYSSELNVNALELDDSALYLCASSLAGGFSYEQYFGPGTRLTVT.

V usage is TRBV9 and J usage is TRBJ2-3; a weak D match, TRBD1 (5 bases). The CDR3 consists of 12 residues. V lost 3 bases and J lost 5, with 7 bases in between. Germline V gives CDR1 SGDLS, CDR2 YYNGEE. This CDR3 reads CASSAQGDTQYF. The CDR3 DNA reads TGTGCCAGCAGCGCCCAGGGAGATACGCAGTATTTT.

This clone was detected once. The gene calls are TRBV5-6 and TRBJ1-2; the D gene is possibly TRBD1 (5 bases). This CDR3 contains 13 residues. From germline, CDR1 is SGHDT and CDR2 YYEEEE. The germline V and J ends were trimmed by 3 bases and 4 bases, with 10 bases remaining between them. The CDR3 bases are TGTGCCAGCAGCTCGACAGTGCCCTATGGCTACACCTTC. This sequence encodes CASSSTVPYGYTF.

The chain joins TRBV30 to TRBJ2-1; TRBD2 might be the D (5 bases). CDR3 size: 13 residues. Germline lookup yields CDR1 GTSNPN and CDR2 SVGIG (reference sequence). Trimming stripped 2 bases from V and 8 bases from J, with 13 bases between. The DNA of the CDR3 is TGTGCCTGGAGTTTAGCGATGCGCGATGAGCAGTTCTTC. This sequence encodes CAWSLAMRDEQFF.

This clone was detected once. The chain joins TRBV6-5 to TRBJ2-2; D remains unclear. The CDR3 is 14 residues long. Trimming cost V 3 bases and J 0 bases, with 5 bases left between them. Germline CDR1 and CDR2: MNHEY and SVGAGI. The CDR3 DNA reads as TGTGCCAGCAGTTATTTCGCGAACACCGGGGAGCTGTTTTTT. Protein sequence: CASSYFANTGELFF.

The chain couples TRBV5-1 to TRBJ2-7, with 10 bases matching TRBD2. The trim removed 3 bases at V and 2 bases at J, leaving 5 bases unmatched. The germline CDR1 and CDR2 sequences are SGHRS and YFSETQ. The CDR3 covers 15 residues. CDR3 sequence (DNA): TGCGCCAGCAGCTCTGGACTAGCGGAGACCTACGAGCAGTACTTC. It specifies CASSSGLAETYEQYF.

The chain carries TRBV6-1 and TRBJ1-3; maybe TRBD1 (5 bases). V lost 2 bases and J lost 0, with 20 bases in between. The CDR3 is 19 residues long. Germline-derived CDR1 and CDR2 are MNHNS and SASEGT. The CDR3 DNA is TGTGCCAGCAGTGAAACGGTGGTTTCAGGGTCAAGCTCTGGAAACACCATATATTTT. Protein product: CASSETVVSGSSSGNTIYF.

The V and J genes are TRBV7-9 and TRBJ1-6, with D possibly matching TRBD1 (6 bases). CDR1 SEHNR and CDR2 FQNEAQ come from the germline V gene (reference sequence). The CDR3 contains 12 residues. The V gene lost 9 bases and the J gene lost 8 bases, with 11 bases spanning the gap. The CDR3 loop is CASTRGYSPLHF. The CDR3 region has the DNA TGTGCCAGTACCAGGGGTTATTCACCCCTCCACTTT.

The gene calls are TRBV11-2 and TRBJ2-1, with TRBD1 as a possible D gene (6 bases). V was cut by 6 bases and J by 2 bases, with 11 bases left in between. The CDR3 loop spans 14 amino acids. Germline loops: CDR1 SGHAT, CDR2 FQNNGV. The CDR3 coding sequence is TGTGCCAGCAGGAATCGACAGGCCTACAATGAGCAGTTCTTC. This gives the protein CASRNRQAYNEQFF.

V and J are TRBV13 and TRBJ2-5; a weak D match, TRBD2 (6 bases). From germline, CDR1 is PRHDT and CDR2 FYEKMQ (reference sequence). The V and J ends lost 1 base and 4 bases respectively, with 13 bases between them. The CDR3 has 15 residues. The CDR3 coding sequence is TGTGCCAGCAGCTTAGAGGGGAGGTCCGGAGAGACCCAGTACTTC. Its protein product is CASSLEGRSGETQYF.

This chain links TRBV6-5 with TRBJ1-5; 7 bases agree with TRBD1. This CDR3 has 14 amino acids. Germline CDR1 reads MNHEY; CDR2 reads SVGAGI. With V trimmed by 6 bases and J by 2 bases, 4 bases remained unmatched. CDR3 amino acids: CASRLTGGNQPQHF. CDR3 coding DNA: TGTGCCAGCAGGTTAACAGGGGGCAATCAGCCCCAGCATTTT.

This clone turned up a few times. The chain carries TRBV6-6 and TRBJ1-1; D call uncertain. The CDR3 covers 15 residues. V was shortened by 0 bases and J by 4 bases, with 12 bases between the two germline ends. Germline CDR1 is MNHNY and CDR2 is SVGAGI (reference sequence). CDR3 sequence: CASSYSGRDGTEAFF. CDR3 DNA sequence: TGTGCCAGCAGTTACTCGGGGAGGGATGGCACTGAAGCTTTCTTT.

This clone was recorded once. The sample carries other DNA sequences with the same CDR3. V usage is TRBV4-1 and J usage is TRBJ1-5, with a weak D call TRBD1 (5 bases). CDR1 is MGHRA and CDR2 is YSYEKL in the germline V gene. Deletions cut 0 bases from V and 3 bases from J, with 15 bases between. This CDR3 spans 17 amino acids. CDR3: CASSQDLGGLLNQPQHF. The CDR3, as DNA: TGCGCCAGCAGCCAAGATCTCGGGGGACTACTCAATCAGCCCCAGCATTTT.

The genes are TRBV2 and TRBJ2-7; 7 bases are a match to TRBD1. The J segment lost 3 bases and the V segment lost 7 bases, leaving 6 bases of the junction unmatched. The germline CDR1 and CDR2 sequences are SNHLY and FYNNEI. The length of the CDR3 is 13 residues. The DNA for the CDR3 is TGTGCCAGCATAGACAGGGTGGGCTACGAGCAGTACTTC. Its translation: CASIDRVGYEQYF. Full variable domain (missing parts from reference TRBV2 and TRBJ2-7): EPEVTQTPSHQVTQMGQEVILRCVPISNHLYFYWYRQILGQKVEFLVSFYNNEISEKSEIFDDQFSVERPDGSNFTLKIRSTKLEDSAMYFCASIDRVGYEQYFGPGTRLTVT.

The table lists this clone with a few counts. The CDR3 DNA is TGTGCCAGCAGTGAGGTTCACACGTATGGACACGGCTACACCTTC. Translated: CASSEVHTYGHGYTF. The chain couples TRBV25-1 to TRBJ1-2; weak D call: TRBD1 (5 bases). V gave up 3 bases and J gave up 8 bases, with 19 bases separating them. Germline CDR1 is MGHDK and CDR2 is SYGVNS. The CDR3 is 15 amino acids.

The V call is TRBV5-4, the J call TRBJ2-3; weak D call: TRBD1 (5 bases). The CDR3 length is 12 residues. V was shortened by 7 bases and J by 3 bases, with 9 bases between the two germline ends. The germline CDR1 and CDR2 sequences are SGHNT and YYREEE (reference sequence). The CDR3 DNA follows: TGTGCCAGCCAGGGCCAGACAGATACGCAGTATTTT. Protein: CASQGQTDTQYF.

V and J are TRBV4-1 and TRBJ1-1; D unresolved. Trimming left V 1 base short and J 11 bases short, with 14 bases between. Germline V gene sequence: CDR1 MGHRA, CDR2 YSYEKL. The CDR3 runs to 13 residues. CDR3 bases: TGCGCCAGCAGCCAAGTGCCGGGTATCGATGCTTTCTTT. Its protein product is CASSQVPGIDAFF.

This chain uses TRBV7-8 with TRBJ2-1, with D maybe TRBD1 (6 bases). This CDR3 comprises 17 residues. Germline assignment: CDR1 SGHVS and CDR2 FQNEAQ. Trimming cost V 4 bases and J 1 base, with 17 bases left between them. CDR3 sequence reads: CASSSPNRQASYNEQFF. The CDR3 bases are TGTGCCAGCAGCTCCCCAAATAGACAGGCGTCCTACAATGAGCAGTTCTTC.

The genes are TRBV5-6 and TRBJ1-5; possible D gene TRBD1, 5 bases. The V end lost 0 bases, the J end lost 4 bases, and 8 bases lay between the germline ends. The V gene's germline CDR1 is SGHDT and CDR2 YYEEEE. This CDR3 has 14 residues. The CDR3 DNA is TGTGCCAGCAGCTTGGGAGCAGGGAATCAGCCCCAGCATTTT. Translated, it gives CASSLGAGNQPQHF.

The chain has TRBV6-4 and TRBJ2-3, with 8 bases aligning to TRBD2. Trimming removed 2 bases from V and 0 bases from J; junction bases left unmatched: 1. This CDR3 contains 15 residues. Germline CDR1 reads MRHNA; CDR2 reads SNTAGT. This CDR3 is CASSDPGGSTDTQYF. Written as DNA, the CDR3 is TGTGCCAGCAGTGACCCGGGAGGGAGCACAGATACGCAGTATTTT.